This T cell receptor beta chain was profiled in a study of CD8+ T cells in alopecia areata. In the case of this clone: Antigen specificity is unknown.

Whole-study findings and limits: Possibly as an HLA-related effect, TCR sharing across patients appeared less clear than in mice.

Alopecia areata patients gave lesional scalp punch biopsies and peripheral blood samples. The V gene end was trimmed by 1 base and the J gene end by 4 bases; junction bases not matched to a gene: 6. CDR1 is SEHNR and CDR2 is FQNEAQ in the germline V gene (reference sequence). The CDR3 runs 15 residues. Extracted RNA was reverse transcribed into cDNA, the sequencing template. Repertoires were generated with immunoSEQ multiplex PCR, while TCRdb's copy carries only in-frame clones and drops some. The sample lists more than 85,000 clones; 35% to 50% were seen once. The chain carries TRBV7-9 and TRBJ1-1; TRBD1 aligns across 7 bases. This sequence originates from a human donor with alopecia areata. Sequencing used CD4+ T cells sorted from blood. CDR3 sequence: CASSLVSGGVTEAFF. In DNA form, the CDR3 reads TGTGCCAGCAGCTTAGTGTCAGGGGGAGTCACTGAAGCTTTCTTT.